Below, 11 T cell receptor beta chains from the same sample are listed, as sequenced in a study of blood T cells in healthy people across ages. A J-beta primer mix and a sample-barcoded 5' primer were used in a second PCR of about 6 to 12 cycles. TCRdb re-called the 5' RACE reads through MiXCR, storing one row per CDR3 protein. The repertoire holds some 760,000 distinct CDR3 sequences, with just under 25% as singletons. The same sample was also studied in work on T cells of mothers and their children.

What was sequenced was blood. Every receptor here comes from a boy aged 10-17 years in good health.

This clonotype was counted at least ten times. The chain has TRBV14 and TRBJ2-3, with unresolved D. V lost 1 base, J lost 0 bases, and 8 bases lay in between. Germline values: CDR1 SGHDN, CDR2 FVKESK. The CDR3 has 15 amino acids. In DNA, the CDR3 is TGTGCCAGCAGCCAAGGAAGAACTAGCACAGATACGCAGTATTTT. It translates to CASSQGRTSTDTQYF. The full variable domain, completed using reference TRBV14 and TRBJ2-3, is EAGVTQFPSHSVIEKGQTVTLRCDPISGHDNLYWYRRVMGKEIKFLLHFVKESKQDESGMPNNRFLAERTGGTYSTLKVQPAELEDSGVYFCASSQGRTSTDTQYFGPGTRLTVL.

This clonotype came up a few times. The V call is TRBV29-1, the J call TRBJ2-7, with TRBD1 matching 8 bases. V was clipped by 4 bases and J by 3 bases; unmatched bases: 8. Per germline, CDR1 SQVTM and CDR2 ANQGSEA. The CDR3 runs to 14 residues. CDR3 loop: CSVAGTGGVYEQYF. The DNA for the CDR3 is TGCAGCGTTGCCGGGACAGGAGGAGTCTACGAGCAGTACTTC.

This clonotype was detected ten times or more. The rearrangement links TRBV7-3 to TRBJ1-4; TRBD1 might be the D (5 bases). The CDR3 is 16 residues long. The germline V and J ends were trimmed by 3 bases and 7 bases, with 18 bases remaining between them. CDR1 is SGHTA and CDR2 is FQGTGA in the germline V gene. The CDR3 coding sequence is TGTGCCAGCAGCTTCATAAATCAGGGTCGTGGTGAAAAACTGTTTTTT. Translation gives CASSFINQGRGEKLFF.

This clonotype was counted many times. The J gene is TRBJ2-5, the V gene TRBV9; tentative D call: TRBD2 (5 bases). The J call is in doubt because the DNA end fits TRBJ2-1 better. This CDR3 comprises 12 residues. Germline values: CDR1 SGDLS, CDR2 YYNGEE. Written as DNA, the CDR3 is TGTGCCAGCAGCTCGAGCGGCAATGAGCAGTTCTTC. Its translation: CASSSSGNEQFF.

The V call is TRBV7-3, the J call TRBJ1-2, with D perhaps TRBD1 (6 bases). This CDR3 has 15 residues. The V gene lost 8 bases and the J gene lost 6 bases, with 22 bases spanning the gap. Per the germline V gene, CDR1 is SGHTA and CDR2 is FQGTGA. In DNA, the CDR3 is TGTGCCAGCTCCCAGGCGGGGGGCCGTAGCGATGGCTACACCTTC. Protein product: CASSQAGGRSDGYTF.

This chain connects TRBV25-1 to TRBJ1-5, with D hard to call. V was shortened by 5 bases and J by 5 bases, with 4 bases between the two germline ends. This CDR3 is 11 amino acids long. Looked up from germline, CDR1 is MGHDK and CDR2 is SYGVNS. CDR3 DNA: TGTGCCAGCAGTATGGATCAGCCCCAGCATTTT. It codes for CASSMDQPQHF.

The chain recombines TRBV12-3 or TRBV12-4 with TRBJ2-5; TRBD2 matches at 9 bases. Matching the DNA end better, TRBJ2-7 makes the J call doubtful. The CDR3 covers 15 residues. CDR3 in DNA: TGTGCCAGCAGCACGACTAGCGGCCCGACCTACGAGCAGTACTTC. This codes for CASSTTSGPTYEQYF.

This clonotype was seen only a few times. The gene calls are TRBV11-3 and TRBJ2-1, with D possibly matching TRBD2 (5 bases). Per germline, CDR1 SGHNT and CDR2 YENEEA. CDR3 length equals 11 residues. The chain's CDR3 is CTPPGYNEQFF. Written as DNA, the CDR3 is TGTACCCCCCCGGGGTACAATGAGCAGTTCTTC.

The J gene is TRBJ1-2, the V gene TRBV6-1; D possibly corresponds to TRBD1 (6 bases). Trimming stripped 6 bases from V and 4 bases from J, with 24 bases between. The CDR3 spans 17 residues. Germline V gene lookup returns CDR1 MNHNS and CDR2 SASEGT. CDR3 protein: CASSDPRGYREGYGYTF. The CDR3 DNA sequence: TGTGCCAGCAGCGATCCCCGTGGATACAGGGAGGGCTATGGCTACACCTTC.

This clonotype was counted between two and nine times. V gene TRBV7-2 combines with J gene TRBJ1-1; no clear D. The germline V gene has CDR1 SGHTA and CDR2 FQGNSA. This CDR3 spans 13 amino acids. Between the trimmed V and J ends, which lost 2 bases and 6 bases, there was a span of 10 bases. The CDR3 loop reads CASSLLSGSEAFF. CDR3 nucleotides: TGTGCCAGCAGCTTATTATCTGGGTCTGAAGCTTTCTTT.

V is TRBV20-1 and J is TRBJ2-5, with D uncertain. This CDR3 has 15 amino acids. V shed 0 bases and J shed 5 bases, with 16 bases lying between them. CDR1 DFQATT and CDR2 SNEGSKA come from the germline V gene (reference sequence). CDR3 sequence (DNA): TGCAGTGCTAGAGAGGGAAGGAAGCTTGGGGAGACCCAGTACTTC. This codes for CSAREGRKLGETQYF.